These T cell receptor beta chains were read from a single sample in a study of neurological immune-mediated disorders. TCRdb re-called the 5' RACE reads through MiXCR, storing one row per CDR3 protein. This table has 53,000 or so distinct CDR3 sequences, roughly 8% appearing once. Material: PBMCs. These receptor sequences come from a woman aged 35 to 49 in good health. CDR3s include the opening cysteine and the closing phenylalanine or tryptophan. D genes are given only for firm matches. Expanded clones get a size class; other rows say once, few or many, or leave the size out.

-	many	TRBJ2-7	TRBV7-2	TGTGCCAGCAGCTTAGCCCGGGGGCGCCCTCGCGAGCAGTACTTC	CASSLARGRPREQYF
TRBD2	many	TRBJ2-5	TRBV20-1	TGCAGTGCTGGGTCCGGACTAGCGGGGGTGACCCAGTACTTC	CSAGSGLAGVTQYF
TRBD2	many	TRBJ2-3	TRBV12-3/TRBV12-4	TGTGCCAGCAGTTTTCTAGCGGGAGAGGATACGCAGTATTTT	CASSFLAGEDTQYF
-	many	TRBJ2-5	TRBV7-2	TGTGCCAGCAGCTTAGAGGCGTCCATGAGCCAGTACTTC	CASSLEASMSQYF
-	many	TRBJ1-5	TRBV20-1	TGCAGTGCTAGAGTATCTGGGCAGAAAAATCAGCCCCAGCATTTT	CSARVSGQKNQPQHF
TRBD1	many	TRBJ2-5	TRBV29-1	TGCAGCGTTCGCGGACAGGGGGCGGAGACCCAGTACTTC	CSVRGQGAETQYF
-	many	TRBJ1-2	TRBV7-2	TGTGCCAGCAGCTTGGCCGTACAGGGCTATGGCTACACCTTC	CASSLAVQGYGYTF
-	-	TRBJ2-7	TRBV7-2	TGTGCCAGCAGCTCTCGGACGGTTTCTAACGAGCAGTACTTC	CASSSRTVSNEQYF
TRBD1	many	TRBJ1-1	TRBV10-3	TGTGCCATCAAACAGGGGGGAAACACTGAAGCTTTCTTT	CAIKQGGNTEAFF
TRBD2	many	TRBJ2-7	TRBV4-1	TGCGCCAGCAGCCTTATCTACGGGGGGGAAAGATACGAGCAGTACTTC	CASSLIYGGERYEQYF
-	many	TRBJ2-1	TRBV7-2	TGTGCCAGCAGCAGGACCCCTAATGAGCAGTTCTTC	CASSRTPNEQFF
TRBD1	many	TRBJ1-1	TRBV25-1	TGTGCCAGCAGGACAGGGCAGACTGAAGCTTTCTTT	CASRTGQTEAFF
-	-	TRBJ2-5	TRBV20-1	TGCAGTGCTAGGACGGCCGGGGGAGAGACCCAGTACTTC	CSARTAGGETQYF
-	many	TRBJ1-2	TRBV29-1	TGCAGCGTTCTAGACGGGGAGAACTATGGCTACACCTTC	CSVLDGENYGYTF
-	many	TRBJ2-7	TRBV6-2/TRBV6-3	TGTGCCAGCAGTACCTCCTACGACGAGCAGTACTTC	CASSTSYDEQYF
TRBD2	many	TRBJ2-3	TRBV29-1	TGCAGCGTAGGACTAGCGGGAGTGGGAGATACGCAGTATTTT	CSVGLAGVGDTQYF